This TCR beta chain was captured in a study of blood T cells in healthy people across ages. A remark on this clonotype: The limits of the CDR3 on the DNA are not certain, so only TCRdb's listed CDR3 is given.

PCR was performed a second time for roughly 6 to 12 cycles using a sample-barcoded 5' primer and a J-beta primer mix. One entry per CDR3 protein results from TCRdb running MiXCR on the 5' RACE reads. Here the sample spans approximately 810,000 distinct CDR3 sequences, 36% being singletons. The CDR3 numbers 16 amino acids, ends counted. The germline V gene encodes CDR1 ENHRY and CDR2 SYGVKD. Sequencing was done on a sample of blood. This sequence was found in a man younger than 30 in good health. The chain carries TRBV10-3 and TRBJ2-6; TRBD1 reflects the table's D call only, with no check against the DNA. The CDR3 spells CAISVGTGSGANVLSF.